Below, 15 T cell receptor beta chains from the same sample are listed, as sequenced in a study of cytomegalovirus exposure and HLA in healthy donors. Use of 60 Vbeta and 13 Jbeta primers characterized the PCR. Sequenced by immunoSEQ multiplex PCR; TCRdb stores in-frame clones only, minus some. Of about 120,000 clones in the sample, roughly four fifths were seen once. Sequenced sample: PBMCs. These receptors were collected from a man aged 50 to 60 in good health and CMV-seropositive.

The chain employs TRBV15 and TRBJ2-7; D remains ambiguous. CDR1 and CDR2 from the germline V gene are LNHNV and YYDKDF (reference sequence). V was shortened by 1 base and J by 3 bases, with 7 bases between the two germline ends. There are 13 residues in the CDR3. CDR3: CATSRVEDYEQYF. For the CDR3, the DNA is TGTGCCACCAGCAGAGTCGAGGACTACGAGCAGTACTTC.

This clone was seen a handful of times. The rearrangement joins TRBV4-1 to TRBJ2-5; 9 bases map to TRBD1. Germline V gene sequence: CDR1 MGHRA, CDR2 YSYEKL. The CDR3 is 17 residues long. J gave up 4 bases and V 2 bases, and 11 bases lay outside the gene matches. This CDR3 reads CASSQKITGGVGETQYF. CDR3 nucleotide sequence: TGCGCCAGCAGCCAAAAAATTACAGGGGGCGTAGGAGAGACCCAGTACTTC.

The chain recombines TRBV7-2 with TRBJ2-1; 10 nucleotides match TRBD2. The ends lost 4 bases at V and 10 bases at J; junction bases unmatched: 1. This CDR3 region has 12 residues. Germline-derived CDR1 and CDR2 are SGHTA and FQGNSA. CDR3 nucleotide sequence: TGTGCCAGCAGCTCACTAGCGGGGGAGCAGTTCTTC. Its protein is CASSSLAGEQFF.

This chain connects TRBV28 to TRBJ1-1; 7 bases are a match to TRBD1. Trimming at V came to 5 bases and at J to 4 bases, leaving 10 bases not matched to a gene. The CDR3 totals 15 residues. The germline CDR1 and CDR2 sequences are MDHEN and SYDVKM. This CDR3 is CASSPRTGAGTEAFF. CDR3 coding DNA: TGTGCCAGCAGTCCGAGAACAGGGGCTGGCACTGAAGCTTTCTTT. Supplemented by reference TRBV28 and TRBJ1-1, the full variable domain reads DVKVTQSSRYLVKRTGEKVFLECVQDMDHENMFWYRQDPGLGLRLIYFSYDVKMKEKGDIPEGYSVSREKKERFSLILESASTNQTSMYLCASSPRTGAGTEAFFGQGTRLTVV.

The CDR3 sequence: CASSPLSGSYEQYF. The CDR3 DNA follows: TGTGCCAGCTCACCACTAAGCGGATCCTACGAGCAGTACTTC. V usage is TRBV18 and J usage is TRBJ2-7, with a possible D match to TRBD2 (5 bases). Germline assignment: CDR1 KGHSH and CDR2 LQKENI. This CDR3 has 14 residues. Trimming shortened V by 1 base and J by 1 base, and 8 bases separated the two germline ends.

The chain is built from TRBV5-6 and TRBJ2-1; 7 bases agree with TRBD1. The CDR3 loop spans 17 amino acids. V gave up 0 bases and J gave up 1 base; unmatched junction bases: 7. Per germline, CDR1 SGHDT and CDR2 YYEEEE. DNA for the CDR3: TGTGCCAGCAGCTTGGTAGGGGGCCCTAGATCCTACAATGAGCAGTTCTTC. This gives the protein CASSLVGGPRSYNEQFF.

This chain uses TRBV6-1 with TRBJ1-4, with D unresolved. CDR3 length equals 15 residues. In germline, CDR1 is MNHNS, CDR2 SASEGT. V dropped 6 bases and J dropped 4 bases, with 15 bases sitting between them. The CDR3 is CASRDLEGLNEKLFF. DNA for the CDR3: TGTGCCAGCAGGGACCTAGAGGGTCTTAATGAAAAACTGTTTTTT.

The CDR3 spells CASSESTGNEQYF. The CDR3 nucleotides are TGCGCCAGCAGTGAGTCGACGGGGAACGAGCAGTACTTC. The genes are TRBV10-2 and TRBJ2-7; D is possibly TRBD2 (5 bases). Trimming took off 0 bases at V and 5 bases at J, with 8 bases between the two ends. Germline CDR1 is WSHSY and CDR2 is SAAADI. The CDR3 has 13 amino acids.

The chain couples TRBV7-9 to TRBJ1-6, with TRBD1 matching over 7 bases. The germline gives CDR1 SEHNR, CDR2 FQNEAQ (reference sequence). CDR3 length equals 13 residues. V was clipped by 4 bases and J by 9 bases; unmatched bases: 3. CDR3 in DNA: TGTGCCAGCAGCTCCCGGGACAGTTCACCCCTCCACTTT. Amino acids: CASSSRDSSPLHF.

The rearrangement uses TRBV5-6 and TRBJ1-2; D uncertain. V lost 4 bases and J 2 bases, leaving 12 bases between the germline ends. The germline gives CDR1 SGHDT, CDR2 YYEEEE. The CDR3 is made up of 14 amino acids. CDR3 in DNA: TGTGCCAGCAGCCCCTTGGCACGAAACTATGGCTACACCTTC. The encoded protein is CASSPLARNYGYTF.

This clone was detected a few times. CDR3 residues: CASSKVAGNQEQYF. The CDR3 DNA reads TGCGCCAGCAGTAAGGTAGCGGGAAATCAAGAGCAGTACTTC. The genes are TRBV4-1 and TRBJ2-7; TRBD2 matches 8 bases. Germline values: CDR1 MGHRA, CDR2 YSYEKL. The CDR3 is 14 residues long. The ends lost 6 bases at V and 7 bases at J; junction bases unmatched: 11.

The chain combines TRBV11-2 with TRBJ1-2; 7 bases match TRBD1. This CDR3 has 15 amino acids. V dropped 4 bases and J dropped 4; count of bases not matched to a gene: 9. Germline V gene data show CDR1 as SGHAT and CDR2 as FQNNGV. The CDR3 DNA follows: TGTGCCAGCAGCTCCCCCGCGGACAGGAGCTATGGCTACACCTTC. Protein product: CASSSPADRSYGYTF.

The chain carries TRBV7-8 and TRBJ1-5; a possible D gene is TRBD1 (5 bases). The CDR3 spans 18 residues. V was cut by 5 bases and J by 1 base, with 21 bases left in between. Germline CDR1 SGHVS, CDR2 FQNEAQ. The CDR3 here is CASSRGSRQGSSNQPQHF. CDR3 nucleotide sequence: TGTGCCAGCAGCCGCGGCAGCCGGCAGGGAAGCAGCAATCAGCCCCAGCATTTT.

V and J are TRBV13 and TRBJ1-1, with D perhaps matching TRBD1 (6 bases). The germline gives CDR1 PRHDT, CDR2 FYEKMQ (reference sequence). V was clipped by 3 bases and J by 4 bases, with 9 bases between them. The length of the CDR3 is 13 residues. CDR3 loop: CASSFRGGTEAFF. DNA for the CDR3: TGTGCCAGCAGCTTTAGGGGGGGCACTGAAGCTTTCTTT. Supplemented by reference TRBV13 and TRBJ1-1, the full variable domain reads AAGVIQSPRHLIKEKRETATLKCYPIPRHDTVYWYQQGPGQDPQFLISFYEKMQSDKGSIPDRFSAQQFSDYHSELNMSSLELGDSALYFCASSFRGGTEAFFGQGTRLTVV.

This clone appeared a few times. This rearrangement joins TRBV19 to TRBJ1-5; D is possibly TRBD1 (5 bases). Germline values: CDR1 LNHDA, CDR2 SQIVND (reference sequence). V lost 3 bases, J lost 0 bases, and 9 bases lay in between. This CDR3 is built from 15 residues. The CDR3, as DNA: TGTGCCAGTAGTATCTCCAGGGCTAGCAATCAGCCCCAGCATTTT. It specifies CASSISRASNQPQHF.